The sequence of this T cell receptor beta chain was determined in a study of blood T cell repertoires in COVID-19. The CDR3 runs 15 residues. Deletions cut 6 bases from V and 3 bases from J, with 12 bases between. Germline-derived CDR1 and CDR2 are SNHLY and FYNNEI. The protocol was immunoSEQ multiplex PCR, while the TCRdb copy is restricted to in-frame clones and leaves out a portion. This sample yields under 150,000 clones, of which 75% to 90% are seen a single time; less than 4% belongs to the top ten. The J gene is TRBJ1-6, the V gene TRBV2; TRBD1 is a possible D gene (6 bases). This receptor was taken from an older woman with active COVID-19. The sequenced sample consisted of peripheral blood. The CDR3 bases are TGTGCCAGCAGGCCGGCAGGGGACTATAATTCACCCCTCCACTTT. It is translated as CASRPAGDYNSPLHF.